These T cell receptor beta chains were read from a single sample in a study of blood T cell repertoires in COVID-19. Sequencing used immunoSEQ multiplex PCR; TCRdb keeps in-frame clones, though not all of them. Of 70,000 to 95,000 clones in the sample, about 93% are singletons; the top ten hold under 5%. The sample taken for sequencing was peripheral blood. These receptor sequences come from a woman aged 45-65 years in a cohort sampled during active COVID-19. Both conserved end residues are part of each CDR3. The D gene is left open where the match is weak. The size field is filled for only some rows; it gives once, few, many or a size class.

D gene: TRBD2; V gene: TRBV5-1; J gene: TRBJ2-3; clone size: NA; CDR3 DNA: TGCGCCAGCAGCCCCCTAGCGGGAGCTGATACGCAGTATTTT; CDR3 protein: CASSPLAGADTQYF
D gene: TRBD2; V gene: TRBV3-1/TRBV3-2; J gene: TRBJ2-3; clone size: NA; CDR3 DNA: TGTGCCAGCAGCCAAGGGCTAGCGGGTGCCACAGATACGCAGTATTTT; CDR3 protein: CASSQGLAGATDTQYF
D gene: TRBD1; V gene: TRBV30; J gene: TRBJ2-6; clone size: NA; CDR3 DNA: TGTGCCTGGAGTGGCGCGGGACAGGGGCCCTCTGGGGCCAACGTCCTGACTTTC; CDR3 protein: CAWSGAGQGPSGANVLTF
D gene: TRBD1; V gene: TRBV19; J gene: TRBJ1-2; clone size: NA; CDR3 DNA: TGTGCCAGTAGTATACAAGGACAGGGTGTCGGTGGCTACACCTTC; CDR3 protein: CASSIQGQGVGGYTF
D gene: NA; V gene: TRBV2; J gene: TRBJ2-3; clone size: NA; CDR3 DNA: TGTGCCAGCAGTGGTGGCCTGTACGCTGATACGCAGTATTTT; CDR3 protein: CASSGGLYADTQYF
D gene: NA; V gene: TRBV27; J gene: TRBJ2-7; clone size: NA; CDR3 DNA: TGTGCCAGCAGTTTAATAGCGTCCGCCGGTCAGTACTTC; CDR3 protein: CASSLIASAGQYF
D gene: NA; V gene: TRBV11-3; J gene: TRBJ1-4; clone size: NA; CDR3 DNA: TGTGCCAGCAGCTTAGATGGGCTACGAATGGGTGAAAAACTGTTTTTT; CDR3 protein: CASSLDGLRMGEKLFF
D gene: NA; V gene: TRBV28; J gene: TRBJ1-4; clone size: NA; CDR3 DNA: TGTGCCAGCAACGGCAGGGTGGGTGAAAAACTGTTTTTT; CDR3 protein: CASNGRVGEKLFF
D gene: TRBD1; V gene: TRBV18; J gene: TRBJ1-2; clone size: NA; CDR3 DNA: TGTGCCAGCTCACCGGGACAGGTGACTGTGAACTATGGCTACACCTTC; CDR3 protein: CASSPGQVTVNYGYTF
D gene: TRBD2; V gene: TRBV27; J gene: TRBJ2-1; clone size: NA; CDR3 DNA: TGTGCCAGCAGTTTTAGCGGGAGTAACAATGAGCAGTTCTTC; CDR3 protein: CASSFSGSNNEQFF
D gene: NA; V gene: TRBV5-5; J gene: TRBJ2-7; clone size: NA; CDR3 DNA: TGTGCCAGCAGCTCCGGGACTCTCAGCTCCTACGAGCAGTACTTC; CDR3 protein: CASSSGTLSSYEQYF
D gene: TRBD1; V gene: TRBV13; J gene: TRBJ1-5; clone size: NA; CDR3 DNA: TGTGCCAGCAGCTACGCCGGGCTCGGACAGGGCAGGAGTCAGCCCCAGCATTTT; CDR3 protein: CASSYAGLGQGRSQPQHF
D gene: TRBD2; V gene: TRBV18; J gene: TRBJ2-7; clone size: NA; CDR3 DNA: TGTGCCAGCTCACCACCTGGGACTAGTAGGACCTACGAGCAGTACTTC; CDR3 protein: CASSPPGTSRTYEQYF
D gene: NA; V gene: TRBV5-1; J gene: TRBJ1-2; clone size: NA; CDR3 DNA: TGCGCCAGCAGCTTGGCCCTGGGCGAAAATGGCTACACCTTC; CDR3 protein: CASSLALGENGYTF
D gene: NA; V gene: TRBV6-1; J gene: TRBJ2-7; clone size: NA; CDR3 DNA: TGTGCCAGCAGTGAGGCCACAAGGGGGGGCCAGGGCGAGCAGTACTTC; CDR3 protein: CASSEATRGGQGEQYF
D gene: NA; V gene: TRBV7-8; J gene: TRBJ2-4; clone size: NA; CDR3 DNA: TGTGCCAGCAGCTTCGGTTCCGTGGGGGGTTATGCCAAAAACATTCAGTACTTC; CDR3 protein: CASSFGSVGGYAKNIQYF
D gene: NA; V gene: TRBV7-9; J gene: TRBJ2-1; clone size: NA; CDR3 DNA: TGTGCCAGCAGCCTAGGTGTTTTGCGGGAGCAGTTCTTC; CDR3 protein: CASSLGVLREQFF
D gene: TRBD2; V gene: TRBV5-1; J gene: TRBJ2-3; clone size: NA; CDR3 DNA: TGCGCCAGCAGCTCCGCGGGCGGGGGGGCCGGAGTTACGCAGTATTTT; CDR3 protein: CASSSAGGGAGVTQYF
D gene: TRBD1; V gene: TRBV19; J gene: TRBJ2-5; clone size: NA; CDR3 DNA: TGTGCCAGTAGTCAGACAGGGTCGGAGACCCAGTACTTC; CDR3 protein: CASSQTGSETQYF
D gene: NA; V gene: TRBV7-7; J gene: TRBJ2-1; clone size: NA; CDR3 DNA: TGTGCTAGCAGCTTAGCGGTGGTCGGTAACAATGAGCAGTTCTTC; CDR3 protein: CASSLAVVGNNEQFF
D gene: NA; V gene: TRBV7-8; J gene: TRBJ1-5; clone size: NA; CDR3 DNA: TGTGCCAGCAGCTTTTTTTATAGGCAGGAGGGCAATCAGCCCCAGCATTTT; CDR3 protein: CASSFFYRQEGNQPQHF
D gene: TRBD1; V gene: TRBV5-1; J gene: TRBJ1-1; clone size: NA; CDR3 DNA: TGCGCCAGCAGCTCCGAACCGCCAGGGACAGGGATAAATGAAGCTTTCTTT; CDR3 protein: CASSSEPPGTGINEAFF
D gene: TRBD2; V gene: TRBV5-4; J gene: TRBJ2-3; clone size: NA; CDR3 DNA: TGTGCCAGCAGCTGGGGACTAGCGGGAGAGGATACGCAGTATTTT; CDR3 protein: CASSWGLAGEDTQYF
D gene: TRBD1; V gene: TRBV3-1/TRBV3-2; J gene: TRBJ1-2; clone size: once; CDR3 DNA: TGTGCCAGCAGCCCTACGAGACAGGGGTTATATGGCTACACCTTC; CDR3 protein: CASSPTRQGLYGYTF
D gene: NA; V gene: TRBV6-5; J gene: TRBJ2-7; clone size: NA; CDR3 DNA: TGTGCCAGCAGAAACAGCGGGCACACCTACGAGCAGTACTTC; CDR3 protein: CASRNSGHTYEQYF
D gene: TRBD1; V gene: TRBV5-6; J gene: TRBJ2-7; clone size: NA; CDR3 DNA: TGTGCCAGCAGCTCCGTAGGACAGGACTACGAGCAGTACTTC; CDR3 protein: CASSSVGQDYEQYF
D gene: NA; V gene: TRBV6-6; J gene: TRBJ1-3; clone size: few; CDR3 DNA: TGTGCCAGCGTTGCAGCTGGAAACACCATATATTTT; CDR3 protein: CASVAAGNTIYF
D gene: NA; V gene: TRBV7-2; J gene: TRBJ2-1; clone size: NA; CDR3 DNA: TGTGCCAGCAGCGTAGGTGGCAGCTACAATGAGCAGTTCTTC; CDR3 protein: CASSVGGSYNEQFF
D gene: NA; V gene: TRBV2; J gene: TRBJ1-4; clone size: NA; CDR3 DNA: TGTGCCAGCAGTGAGGGGGGAATTGAAAAACTGTTTTTT; CDR3 protein: CASSEGGIEKLFF
D gene: TRBD2; V gene: TRBV29-1; J gene: TRBJ2-5; clone size: NA; CDR3 DNA: TGCAGCGTTGTTCGGCTAGCGGCCGCTTGGATGGAGACCCAGTACTTC; CDR3 protein: CSVVRLAAAWMETQYF
D gene: NA; V gene: TRBV10-1; J gene: TRBJ2-1; clone size: NA; CDR3 DNA: TGCGCCAGCAGTAGCGGGTCTTTGGACAATGAGCAGTTCTTC; CDR3 protein: CASSSGSLDNEQFF
D gene: NA; V gene: TRBV28; J gene: TRBJ2-7; clone size: NA; CDR3 DNA: TGTGCCAGCAGTCCCCACGGCGGAGAGCAGTACTTC; CDR3 protein: CASSPHGGEQYF
D gene: NA; V gene: TRBV7-2; J gene: TRBJ1-1; clone size: NA; CDR3 DNA: TGTGCCAGCAGCTTAGGGGGGGGCACTGAAGCTTTCTTT; CDR3 protein: CASSLGGGTEAFF
D gene: TRBD1; V gene: TRBV3-1/TRBV3-2; J gene: TRBJ1-2; clone size: NA; CDR3 DNA: TGTGCCAGCAGCCCCTCTCCGACAGGGGTTGACAACACCTTC; CDR3 protein: CASSPSPTGVDNTF
D gene: NA; V gene: TRBV5-6; J gene: TRBJ2-6; clone size: NA; CDR3 DNA: TGTGCCAGCAGCTGGAAAGTTACAGTTCCGACCTCTGGGGCCAACGTCCTGACTTTC; CDR3 protein: CASSWKVTVPTSGANVLTF
D gene: NA; V gene: TRBV20-1; J gene: TRBJ2-1; clone size: medium-sized; CDR3 DNA: TGCAGTGCTACCACAATGTATGAGCAGTTCTTC; CDR3 protein: CSATTMYEQFF
D gene: TRBD1; V gene: TRBV5-1; J gene: TRBJ2-1; clone size: NA; CDR3 DNA: TGCGCCAGCAGCTTGAGGACAGGCAACTACAATGAGCAGTTCTTC; CDR3 protein: CASSLRTGNYNEQFF
D gene: TRBD1; V gene: TRBV4-1; J gene: TRBJ1-4; clone size: NA; CDR3 DNA: TGCGCCAGCAGCCAAGATCAGACAGGGGGATTTGAAAAACTGTTTTTT; CDR3 protein: CASSQDQTGGFEKLFF
D gene: TRBD2; V gene: TRBV28; J gene: TRBJ2-7; clone size: NA; CDR3 DNA: TGTGCCAGCAGACGGACTAGCGTCTACTACGAGCAGTACTTC; CDR3 protein: CASRRTSVYYEQYF
D gene: NA; V gene: TRBV7-2; J gene: TRBJ1-1; clone size: NA; CDR3 DNA: TGTGCCAGCAGCTTTGGAGAGCGAGGGACTGAAGCTTTCTTT; CDR3 protein: CASSFGERGTEAFF
D gene: TRBD1; V gene: TRBV5-1; J gene: TRBJ1-1; clone size: NA; CDR3 DNA: TGCGCCAGCAGCACGACAGGGGACACTGAAGCTTTCTTT; CDR3 protein: CASSTTGDTEAFF
D gene: NA; V gene: TRBV2; J gene: TRBJ2-5; clone size: NA; CDR3 DNA: TGTGCCAGCAGATTGAGGTCGGGGAGCCAAGAGACCCAGTACTTC; CDR3 protein: CASRLRSGSQETQYF
D gene: TRBD1; V gene: TRBV5-5; J gene: TRBJ2-7; clone size: NA; CDR3 DNA: TGTGCCAGCAGCTTCCGTAGTCGGGCAGGGGGCGTCGAGCAGTACTTC; CDR3 protein: CASSFRSRAGGVEQYF
D gene: NA; V gene: TRBV15; J gene: TRBJ1-5; clone size: few; CDR3 DNA: TGTGCCACCAGCAGAGATTCGAGAGGGAATCAGCCCCAGCATTTT; CDR3 protein: CATSRDSRGNQPQHF
D gene: NA; V gene: TRBV10-2; J gene: TRBJ2-1; clone size: NA; CDR3 DNA: TGCGCCAGCAGATCTTCGGAGGTGACGAGTGAGCAGTTCTTC; CDR3 protein: CASRSSEVTSEQFF
D gene: TRBD2; V gene: TRBV11-2; J gene: TRBJ2-7; clone size: NA; CDR3 DNA: TGTGCCAGCAGCCCACCGGGAGGGGGAGGCTACGAGCAGTACTTC; CDR3 protein: CASSPPGGGGYEQYF
D gene: TRBD1; V gene: TRBV5-1; J gene: TRBJ2-7; clone size: NA; CDR3 DNA: TGCGCCAGCAGCCCAGGACAGGGGAGCTACGAGCAGTACTTC; CDR3 protein: CASSPGQGSYEQYF
D gene: NA; V gene: TRBV29-1; J gene: TRBJ1-1; clone size: NA; CDR3 DNA: TGCAGCGTTGAAGAGGACTATTACACTGAAGCTTTCTTT; CDR3 protein: CSVEEDYYTEAFF
D gene: TRBD1; V gene: TRBV7-2; J gene: TRBJ2-7; clone size: once; CDR3 DNA: TGTGCCAGCAGCTTAGCGCTAACGAGGGACAGGGGATACGAGCAGTACTTC; CDR3 protein: CASSLALTRDRGYEQYF
D gene: TRBD1; V gene: TRBV27; J gene: TRBJ1-1; clone size: NA; CDR3 DNA: TGTGCCAGCAGTCCAGGGGGCACGATCCGCCGGCTGAACACTGAAGCTTTCTTT; CDR3 protein: CASSPGGTIRRLNTEAFF
D gene: NA; V gene: TRBV9; J gene: TRBJ1-4; clone size: NA; CDR3 DNA: TGTGCCAGCAGCAACTACCCGGCCGGTAATGAAAAACTGTTTTTT; CDR3 protein: CASSNYPAGNEKLFF
D gene: NA; V gene: TRBV28; J gene: TRBJ1-5; clone size: NA; CDR3 DNA: TGTGGAACATGGGGGGGTCCCCATCAGCCCCAGCATTTT; CDR3 protein: CGTWGGPHQPQHF
D gene: NA; V gene: TRBV18; J gene: TRBJ1-1; clone size: NA; CDR3 DNA: TGTGCCAGCTCACCACGGCAGGGCCGCCTAAGGAACACTGAAGCTTTCTTT; CDR3 protein: CASSPRQGRLRNTEAFF
D gene: NA; V gene: TRBV28; J gene: TRBJ1-4; clone size: once; CDR3 DNA: TGTGCCAGCACCTCAGGACAAGGCCGGGAAAAACTGTTTTTT; CDR3 protein: CASTSGQGREKLFF
D gene: NA; V gene: TRBV4-2; J gene: TRBJ1-2; clone size: few; CDR3 DNA: TGTGCCAGCAGCCAAGGCCGGGACTCTGGTTATGGCTACACCTTC; CDR3 protein: CASSQGRDSGYGYTF